This T cell receptor (beta chain) was retrieved from a study of OX40 agonist ivuxolimab in advanced cancers. Overall study: Patients received the agonistic anti-OX40 (CD134) antibody ivuxolimab.

Whole-study findings and limits: On average, a greater number of expanded clones characterised CD8+ T cells relative to CD4+. Researchers did not establish what antigens the expanded peripheral T cells target.

Germline V gene data show CDR1 as MNHEY and CDR2 as SVGAGI. CDR3 length: 14 amino acids. Trimming took 5 bases from V and 0 from J, leaving 10 bases between them. The data were produced by immunoSEQ multiplex PCR, yet TCRdb's version contains in-frame clones alone and is incomplete. This sample has around 83,000 clones, with more than 80% found just once. In the case of this clone: The antigen is undetermined.

The rearrangement links TRBV6-5 to TRBJ1-1; maybe TRBD1 (5 bases). The input for sequencing was CD4+ or CD8+ T cells sorted from blood, taken in a trial of the OX40 agonist ivuxolimab. The sequence was obtained from an adult with an advanced solid tumor such as melanoma, head and neck, liver or kidney cancer. The CDR3 loop is CASSRDSMNTEAFF. CDR3 nucleotides: TGTGCCAGCAGTCGAGACAGCATGAACACTGAAGCTTTCTTT.